These T cell receptor beta chains were read from a single sample in a study of beta chain features in type 1 diabetes. TCRdb's table, derived via immunoSEQ multiplex PCR, lists solely in-frame clones and lacks some. The table shows 250,000 to 350,000 clones, with about 10% occurring only once. The sequenced material came from naive CD4+ T cells from blood. Receptors originate from a woman between 25 and 40 years old in good health. CDR3s leave out the opening cysteine and the closing phenylalanine or tryptophan. The order of the fields is J gene, V gene, CDR3 length, CDR3 protein.

j_call: TRBJ2-1
v_call: TRBV7-2
cdr3_length: 13
cdr3_aa: ASSTTSGGYNEQF

j_call: TRBJ1-1
v_call: TRBV5-1
cdr3_length: 12
cdr3_aa: ASSWVEGNTEAF

j_call: TRBJ2-4
v_call: TRBV14
cdr3_length: 15
cdr3_aa: ASSQAGLADFKNIQY

j_call: TRBJ2-2
v_call: TRBV9
cdr3_length: 15
cdr3_aa: ASSGPLGQGGTGELF

j_call: TRBJ2-1
v_call: TRBV5-4
cdr3_length: 14
cdr3_aa: ASSVDLAGAYNEQF

j_call: TRBJ1-1
v_call: TRBV5-1
cdr3_length: 12
cdr3_aa: ASSDYRGGTEAF

j_call: TRBJ2-7
v_call: TRBV6-5
cdr3_length: 12
cdr3_aa: ASSETSGSGEQY

j_call: TRBJ2-1
v_call: TRBV6-1
cdr3_length: 12
cdr3_aa: ASRLAGSHNEQF

j_call: TRBJ2-1
v_call: TRBV5-1
cdr3_length: 13
cdr3_aa: ASSQREGGGHEQF

j_call: TRBJ2-3
v_call: TRBV5-1
cdr3_length: 14
cdr3_aa: ASSLLSGRPTDTQY

j_call: TRBJ2-7
v_call: TRBV10-3
cdr3_length: 11
cdr3_aa: AIRTGGSYEQY

j_call: TRBJ2-3
v_call: TRBV29-1
cdr3_length: 13
cdr3_aa: SVVDSGRGPDTQY

j_call: TRBJ2-3
v_call: TRBV7-9
cdr3_length: 13
cdr3_aa: ASSPGTDVTDTQY

j_call: TRBJ2-2
v_call: TRBV27
cdr3_length: 11
cdr3_aa: ASSPANTGELF

j_call: TRBJ2-1
v_call: TRBV9
cdr3_length: 13
cdr3_aa: ASSVAGQGYNEQF

j_call: TRBJ2-3
v_call: TRBV7-3
cdr3_length: 11
cdr3_aa: ASSFQGTDTQY

j_call: TRBJ2-5
v_call: TRBV7-9
cdr3_length: 12
cdr3_aa: ASSYTGGIETQY

j_call: TRBJ2-5
v_call: TRBV4-2
cdr3_length: 11
cdr3_aa: ASSPQGAQTQY

j_call: TRBJ2-7
v_call: TRBV4-2
cdr3_length: 13
cdr3_aa: ASSQDWSRAAEQY

j_call: TRBJ1-1
v_call: TRBV5-4
cdr3_length: 13
cdr3_aa: ASSLGQGHGTEAF

j_call: TRBJ2-7
v_call: TRBV11-1
cdr3_length: 13
cdr3_aa: ASSLEASRAREQY

j_call: TRBJ2-1
v_call: TRBV28
cdr3_length: 13
cdr3_aa: ASSLWTSGKNEQF

j_call: TRBJ2-5
v_call: TRBV5-5
cdr3_length: 13
cdr3_aa: ASSLGAGVGETQY

j_call: TRBJ2-5
v_call: TRBV7-7
cdr3_length: 13
cdr3_aa: ASSLAGGQQETQY

j_call: TRBJ2-5
v_call: TRBV28
cdr3_length: 10
cdr3_aa: ASSLSSPTQY

j_call: TRBJ2-2
v_call: TRBV27
cdr3_length: 13
cdr3_aa: ASSPGQMNTGELF

j_call: TRBJ1-1
v_call: TRBV6-5
cdr3_length: 12
cdr3_aa: ASSQGQDAAEAF

j_call: TRBJ1-1
v_call: TRBV10-3
cdr3_length: 11
cdr3_aa: AISEYRGLEAF

j_call: TRBJ1-2
v_call: TRBV9
cdr3_length: 16
cdr3_aa: ASSPLPGQAFATYGYT